This TCR beta chain was profiled in a study of blood T cell repertoires in COVID-19. Across the study: The samples span acute and convalescent COVID-19 from the United States, Italy and Spain.

This clone occurred once. Germline trimming cut 3 bases from V and 5 bases from J; bases unmatched to any gene: 11. The CDR3 sequence is 16 residues long. Germline assignment: CDR1 SGHRS and CDR2 YFSETQ. Generated by immunoSEQ multiplex PCR, the TCRdb table keeps only in-frame clones and is missing some. The data hold 150,000 or so clones, with approximately 84% observed a single time. The chain employs TRBV5-1 and TRBJ2-4, with 7 bases matching TRBD2. The clonotype was recovered from a woman in her thirties or forties with acute COVID-19. Input material: PBMCs or T cells enriched from blood (not recorded which). The CDR3 region has the DNA TGCGCCAGCAGCTGGGGTCAGCGTCTAGCGGAAAACATTCAGTACTTC. This encodes CASSWGQRLAENIQYF.